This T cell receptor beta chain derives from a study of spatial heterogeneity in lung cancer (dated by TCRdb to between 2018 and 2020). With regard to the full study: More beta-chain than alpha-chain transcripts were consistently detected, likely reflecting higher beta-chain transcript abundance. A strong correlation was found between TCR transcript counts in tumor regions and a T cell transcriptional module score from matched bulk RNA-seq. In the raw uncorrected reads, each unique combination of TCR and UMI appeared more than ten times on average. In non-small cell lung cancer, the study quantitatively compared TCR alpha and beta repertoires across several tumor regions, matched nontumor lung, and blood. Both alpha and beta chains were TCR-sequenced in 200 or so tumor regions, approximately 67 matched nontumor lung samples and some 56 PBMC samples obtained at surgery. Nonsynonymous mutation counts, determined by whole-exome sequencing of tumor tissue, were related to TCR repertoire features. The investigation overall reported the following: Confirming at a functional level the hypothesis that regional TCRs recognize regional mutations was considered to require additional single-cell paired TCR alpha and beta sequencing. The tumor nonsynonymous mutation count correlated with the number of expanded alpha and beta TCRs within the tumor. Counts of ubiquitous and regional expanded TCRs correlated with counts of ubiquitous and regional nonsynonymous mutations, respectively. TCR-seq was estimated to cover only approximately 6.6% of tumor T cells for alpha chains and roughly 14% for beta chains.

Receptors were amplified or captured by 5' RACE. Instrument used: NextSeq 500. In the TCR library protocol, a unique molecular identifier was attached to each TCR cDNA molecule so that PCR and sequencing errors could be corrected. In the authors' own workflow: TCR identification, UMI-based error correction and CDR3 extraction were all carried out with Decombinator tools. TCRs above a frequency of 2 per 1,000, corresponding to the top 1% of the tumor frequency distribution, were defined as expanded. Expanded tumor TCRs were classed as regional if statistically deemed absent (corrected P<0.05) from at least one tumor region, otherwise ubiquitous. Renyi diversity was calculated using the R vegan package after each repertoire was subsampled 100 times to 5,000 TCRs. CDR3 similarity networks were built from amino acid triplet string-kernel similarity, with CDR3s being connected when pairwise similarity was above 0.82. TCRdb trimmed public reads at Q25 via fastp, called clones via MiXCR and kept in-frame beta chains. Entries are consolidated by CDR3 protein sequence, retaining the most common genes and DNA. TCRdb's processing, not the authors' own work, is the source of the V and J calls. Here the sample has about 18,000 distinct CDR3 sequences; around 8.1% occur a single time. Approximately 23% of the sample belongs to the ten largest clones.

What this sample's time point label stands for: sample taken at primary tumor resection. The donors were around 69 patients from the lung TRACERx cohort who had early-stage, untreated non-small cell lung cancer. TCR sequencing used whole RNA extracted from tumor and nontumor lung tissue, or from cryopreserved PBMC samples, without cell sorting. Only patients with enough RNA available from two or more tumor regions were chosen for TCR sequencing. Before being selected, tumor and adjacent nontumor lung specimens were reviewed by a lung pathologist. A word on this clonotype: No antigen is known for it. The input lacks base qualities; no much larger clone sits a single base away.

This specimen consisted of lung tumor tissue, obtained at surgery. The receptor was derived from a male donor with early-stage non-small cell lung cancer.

CDR3 reads: CASSERRGTANYGYTF. The nucleotide sequence is TGTGCCAGCAGTGAAAGGCGAGGAACAGCTAACTATGGCTACACCTTC. Recombination connected TRBV6-1 to TRBJ1-2, with the D gene not clear enough to name. Inclusive of the bounding cysteine and phenylalanine, the CDR3 is 16 residues long. Kept here is only the CDR3 DNA, which spans 48 bases and is read in frame from base 1. Taken from the germline V gene, the CDR1 and CDR2 loops are MNHNS and SASEGT. V is reduced by 2 bases and J by 0 bases, leaving a spacing of 13 bases between them.